This TCR beta chain derives from a study of T-cell memory formation after mild COVID-19. Study observations and caveats: Clonal second-wave expansions that peaked on day 37 had unconfirmed SARS-CoV-2 specificity. The study found balanced CD4/CD8 in clones contracting day 15 to 85 and a CD4+ lean in later expanders.

TCRdb processed the 5' RACE reads anew with MiXCR; each CDR3 protein has one entry. The profile shows 550,000 to 600,000 distinct CDR3 sequences, about 20% of them singletons. Details on this clonotype: The antigen remains unidentified.

Sequencing was carried out using PBMCs or a T cell subset sorted from them (not recorded which). The sequence derives from an adult woman who had mild COVID-19 (a few samples of this study predate the infection). Cell type and time point are not known.

The CDR3 DNA sequence: TGTGCCAGCAGTTTGGGCGGGAGATTGAACAATGAGCAGTTCTTC. Its protein is CASSLGGRLNNEQFF. This chain joins TRBV12-3 or TRBV12-4 and TRBJ2-1; TRBD2 matches 7 bases. The CDR3 is made up of 15 amino acids. The J segment lost 5 bases and the V segment lost 3 bases, leaving 7 bases of the junction unmatched.